This T cell receptor (beta chain) was sequenced for a study of molecular identifiers for immune sequencing clone quantification. Sorted naive CD8 T cells, roughly 20,000 to 1,100,000, were sequenced from 10%, 30% or 50% RNA. Study-level results: Clones of above 20 RNA copies carried over 98% of effector molecules; in naive cells they carried under 1%.

This CDR3 has 14 amino acids. Germline CDR1 is SQVTM and CDR2 is ANQGSEA. Trimming took 1 base from V and 2 from J, leaving 9 bases between them. With listed TCR primers and previously described methods, bulk TCR libraries were prepared. TCRdb fed the PCR reads into MiXCR, producing one record per CDR3 protein. The sample consists of 75,000 to 100,000 distinct CDR3 sequences, under 20% of them appearing once. This clonotype was seen at least ten times. Its specificity is not known. The chain joins TRBV29-1 to TRBJ2-1, with D unresolved. Material: naive CD8+ T cells from blood, with Jurkat cell RNA spiked in. Noted subset: FACS-sorted CD8+CD4-CCR7+CD45RA+ naive T cells. The sequence was collected from a human donor in good health. Some libraries in this study had Jurkat cell RNA spiked in. The CDR3 coding sequence is TGCAGCGTTGAAGCTCGCGGCACCTACAATGAGCAGTTCTTC. Residues: CSVEARGTYNEQFF.